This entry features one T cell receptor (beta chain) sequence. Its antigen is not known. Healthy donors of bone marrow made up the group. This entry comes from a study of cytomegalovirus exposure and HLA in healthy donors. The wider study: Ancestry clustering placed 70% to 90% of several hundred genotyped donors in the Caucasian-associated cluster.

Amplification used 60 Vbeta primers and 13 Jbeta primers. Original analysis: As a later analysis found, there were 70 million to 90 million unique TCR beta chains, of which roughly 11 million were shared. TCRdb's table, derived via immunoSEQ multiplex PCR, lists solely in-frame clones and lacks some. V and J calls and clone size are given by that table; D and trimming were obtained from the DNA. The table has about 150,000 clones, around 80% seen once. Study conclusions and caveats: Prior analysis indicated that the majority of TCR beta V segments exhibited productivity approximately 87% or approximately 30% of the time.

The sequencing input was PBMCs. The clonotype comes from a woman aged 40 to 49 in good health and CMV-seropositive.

In DNA, the CDR3 is TGTGCCAGCAGCTGGACTAGCGGGACAGATACGCAGTATTTT. This gives the protein CASSWTSGTDTQYF. The chain recombines TRBV11-2 with TRBJ2-3, with TRBD2 matching over 11 bases. Germline loops: CDR1 SGHAT, CDR2 FQNNGV. The trim removed 4 bases at V and 3 bases at J, leaving 0 bases unmatched. CDR3 length: 14 amino acids. The full variable domain, its missing parts supplied by reference TRBV11-2 and TRBJ2-3, is EAGVAQSPRYKIIEKRQSVAFWCNPISGHATLYWYQQILGQGPKLLIQFQNNGVVDDSQLPKDRFSAERLKGVDSTLKIQPAKLEDSAVYLCASSWTSGTDTQYFGPGTRLTVL.